This passage covers 20 T cell receptor beta chains from one sample sequenced in a study of T cell responses to AZD1222 COVID-19 vaccine (dated by TCRdb to about 2021). The meaning of the sample's time point label: about 28 days (+/-7) after the second vaccine dose. The library was obtained by the immunoSEQ multiplex PCR assay. Here the immuneACCESS table is served through TCRdb, limited to in-frame sequences with V and J called. Missing clones are a known gap in these copies; in checked studies unresolved V genes cover under half, and the rest lacks a known reason. Counted in this sample were approximately 150,000 clones; roughly nine tenths of them appeared once. Approximately 3.7% of the sample rests with the top ten. This material consisted of peripheral blood, taken 28 days after the second AZD1222 dose. These receptors came from an adult who received the AZD1222 COVID-19 vaccine.

The J gene is TRBJ2-1, the V gene TRBV19; tentatively, D is TRBD2 (5 bases). The CDR3 spans 13 residues. V shed 6 bases and J shed 7 bases, with 13 bases lying between them. The germline gives CDR1 LNHDA, CDR2 SQIVND (reference sequence). DNA of the CDR3: TGTGCCAGTAGCCTCTTTAGGACTAATGAGCAGTTCTTC. It is translated as CASSLFRTNEQFF.

The rearrangement links TRBV5-4 to TRBJ1-3; no clear D gene. The germline V gene has CDR1 SGHNT and CDR2 YYREEE (reference sequence). The V end lost 4 bases, the J end lost 0 bases, and 11 bases lay between the germline ends. The CDR3 spans 15 residues. The CDR3 coding sequence is TGTGCCAGCAGCCGGGGTGGACCCTCTGGAAACACCATATATTTT. Protein product: CASSRGGPSGNTIYF.

The chain links TRBV7-3 to TRBJ2-2, with a weak D call TRBD1 (5 bases). CDR1 SGHTA and CDR2 FQGTGA come from the germline V gene. The CDR3 contains 16 residues. V shed 2 bases and J shed 0 bases, with 10 bases lying between them. The CDR3 is CASSLLTASNTGELFF. CDR3 nucleotides: TGTGCCAGCAGCTTACTGACAGCTTCGAACACCGGGGAGCTGTTTTTT. The full variable domain, rest sourced from reference TRBV7-3 and TRBJ2-2, is GAGVSQTPSNKVTEKGKYVELRCDPISGHTALYWYRQSLGQGPEFLIYFQGTGAADDSGLPNDRFFAVRPEGSVSTLKIQRTERGDSAVYLCASSLLTASNTGELFFGEGSRLTVL.

This clone was seen a single time. As DNA, the CDR3 is TGTGCCAGCAGTTTATCCCGAGCGGGGGTGGACGGTACGCAGTATTTT. It specifies CASSLSRAGVDGTQYF. This chain connects TRBV27 to TRBJ2-3; 8 bases are shared with TRBD2. The CDR3 sequence is 16 residues long. Per germline, CDR1 MNHEY and CDR2 SMNVEV (reference sequence). V shed 0 bases and J 8 bases; nucleotides not matched to a gene: 10.

The chain recombines TRBV18 with TRBJ1-1; D is ambiguous. The CDR3 spans 14 residues. From germline, CDR1 is KGHSH and CDR2 LQKENI. V lost 2 bases and J lost 0, with 7 bases in between. Written as DNA, the CDR3 is TGTGCCAGCTCACCAAGCCCAATGAACACTGAAGCTTTCTTT. The encoded protein is CASSPSPMNTEAFF.

Only one count was recorded for this clone. The chain uses TRBV27 and TRBJ2-7; 10 nucleotides match TRBD2. J lost 3 bases, V lost 5 bases, and 10 bases had no gene match. Germline V gives CDR1 MNHEY, CDR2 SMNVEV (reference sequence). This CDR3 contains 16 residues. CDR3 loop: CASSPTSGTLLYEQYF. CDR3 in DNA: TGTGCCAGCAGTCCAACTAGCGGGACTCTTCTCTACGAGCAGTACTTC.

V usage is TRBV19 and J usage is TRBJ2-1, with 15 bases identical to TRBD2. From germline, CDR1 is LNHDA and CDR2 SQIVND (reference sequence). The J segment lost 7 bases and the V segment lost 5 bases, leaving 3 bases of the junction unmatched. This CDR3 is built from 15 residues. Here the CDR3 DNA reads TGTGCCAGTAGTGGTGGGACTAGCGGGAGGAATGAGCAGTTCTTC. It specifies CASSGGTSGRNEQFF. The entire variable domain, with the rest obtained from reference TRBV19 and TRBJ2-1, is as follows: DGGITQSPKYLFRKEGQNVTLSCEQNLNHDAMYWYRQDPGQGLRLIYYSQIVNDFQKGDIAEGYSVSREKKESFPLTVTSAQKNPTAFYLCASSGGTSGRNEQFFGPGTRLTVL.

The chain recombines TRBV28 with TRBJ1-1; 9 bases agree with TRBD1. Trimming at V came to 5 bases and at J to 7 bases, leaving 8 bases not matched to a gene. The CDR3 loop spans 14 amino acids. The V gene's germline CDR1 is MDHEN and CDR2 SYDVKM. CDR3 amino acids: CASSATGGAGEAFF. DNA for the CDR3: TGTGCCAGCAGTGCTACAGGGGGCGCTGGTGAAGCTTTCTTT.

The chain has TRBV11-2 and TRBJ2-3, with no clear D. Germline lookup yields CDR1 SGHAT and CDR2 FQNNGV. With 6 bases removed from V and 6 bases from J, the gap between germline ends came to 10 bases. The CDR3 spans 12 residues. The CDR3 loop reads CASSALVDTQYF. For the CDR3, the DNA is TGTGCCAGCAGTGCCCTTGTGGATACGCAGTATTTT.

The chain has TRBV19 and TRBJ2-7; 8 bases fit TRBD1. Per the germline V gene, CDR1 is LNHDA and CDR2 is SQIVND (reference sequence). The CDR3 runs 14 residues. V was pared by 1 base and J by 4 bases, with 3 bases of the junction left unmatched. This CDR3 reads CASSIGQGRYEQYF. As DNA, the CDR3 is TGTGCCAGTAGTATAGGACAGGGGCGGTACGAGCAGTACTTC.

This clone was seen a single time. The chain couples TRBV7-9 to TRBJ2-7; 11 bases line up with TRBD2. V lost 2 bases and J lost 6; bases outside the gene matches: 3. This CDR3 contains 14 residues. CDR1 is SEHNR and CDR2 is FQNEAQ in the germline V gene (reference sequence). CDR3 residues: CASSLPGTSGEQYF. As DNA, the CDR3 is TGTGCCAGCAGCTTACCTGGGACTAGCGGCGAGCAGTACTTC.

This chain joins TRBV7-8 and TRBJ1-3; maybe TRBD1 (5 bases). The CDR3 sequence is 13 residues long. The germline CDR1 and CDR2 sequences are SGHVS and FQNEAQ. The germline V and J ends were trimmed by 6 bases and 4 bases, with 10 bases remaining between them. The CDR3 loop reads CASRRDWGNTIYF. The CDR3 DNA reads as TGTGCCAGCAGGCGGGACTGGGGAAACACCATATATTTT.

The chain recombines TRBV28 with TRBJ2-1; 14 bases match TRBD2. Trimming took 9 bases from V and 5 from J; bases not matched to a gene: 3. The CDR3 contains 14 residues. From germline, CDR1 is MDHEN and CDR2 SYDVKM. The CDR3 region is CASRTSGRNNEQFF. For the CDR3, the DNA is TGTGCCAGTCGGACTAGCGGGAGGAACAATGAGCAGTTCTTC.

CDR3 sequence reads: CASSPGTGAADTQYF. In DNA form, the CDR3 reads TGTGCCAGCTCACCCGGGACAGGGGCCGCAGATACGCAGTATTTT. V gene TRBV18 combines with J gene TRBJ2-3; the match to TRBD1 covers 10 bases. CDR3 size: 15 residues. Germline lookup yields CDR1 KGHSH and CDR2 LQKENI. V was pared by 3 bases and J by 4 bases, with 4 bases of the junction left unmatched.

The CDR3 protein is CSVALSGANVLTF. The CDR3 DNA is TGCAGCGTTGCTTTGTCTGGGGCCAACGTCCTGACTTTC. V usage is TRBV29-1 and J usage is TRBJ2-6, with D hard to call. Trimming left V 4 bases short and J 1 base short, with 5 bases between. The CDR3 runs 13 residues. CDR1 and CDR2 (germline): SQVTM, ANQGSEA.

This clone has a single count. An end of the junction differs from the germline gene, which may be a read error. CDR3 amino acids: CASTIPRF. The CDR3 nucleotides read TGTGCCAGTACCATCCCCAGGTTC. This chain joins TRBV19 and TRBJ2-7; D is uncertain. Germline-derived CDR1 and CDR2 are LNHDA and SQIVND (reference sequence). The length of the CDR3 is 8 residues.

The chain couples TRBV4-1 to TRBJ1-6, with a possible D match to TRBD1 (5 bases). The CDR3 runs 15 residues. V was cut by 5 bases and J by 10 bases, with 18 bases left in between. Germline CDR1 MGHRA, CDR2 YSYEKL. The CDR3: CASSFSGDPGSPLHF. CDR3 coding DNA: TGCGCCAGCAGCTTTTCGGGGGACCCGGGGTCACCCCTCCACTTT.

CDR3 in amino acids: CATSDLQIGVDIILNQPQHF. CDR3 coding DNA: TGTGCCACCAGTGATTTGCAAATCGGTGTGGATATCATTCTCAATCAGCCCCAGCATTTT. The V gene is TRBV24-1, the J gene TRBJ1-5; D is unresolved. This CDR3 spans 20 amino acids. CDR1 and CDR2 from the germline V gene are KGHDR and SFDVKD. Trimming removed 0 bases from V and 3 bases from J, with 23 bases in between.

The chain combines TRBV19 with TRBJ1-1; D remains ambiguous. CDR1 and CDR2 from the germline V gene are LNHDA and SQIVND (reference sequence). V gave up 8 bases and J gave up 10 bases, with 23 bases separating them. The CDR3 runs to 14 residues. CDR3: CASFPSASSSRAFF. The DNA for the CDR3 is TGTGCCAGTTTTCCGTCTGCGTCCTCTTCGAGAGCTTTCTTT.

The chain uses TRBV7-3 and TRBJ2-1; possibly TRBD1 or TRBD2 for D (5 bases each). V shed 0 bases and J shed 7 bases, with 7 bases lying between them. CDR3 length: 13 amino acids. In germline, CDR1 is SGHTA, CDR2 FQGTGA. The CDR3 nucleotides read TGTGCCAGCAGCTTAACTGGGGGAAATGAGCAGTTCTTC. It translates to CASSLTGGNEQFF.